These T cell receptor beta chains were read from a single sample in a study of shared clonotypes between healthy human individuals. Using immunoSEQ multiplex PCR, the repertoire was profiled, and TCRdb retains in-frame clones only, with some absent. The data show approximately 100,000 clones, roughly 69% seen once. The sample comprised memory CD8+ T cells sorted from blood. Receptors originate from a man aged 25 to 40 in good health. Both conserved end residues are part of each CDR3. Each record gives: V gene, clone size, J gene, D gene, CDR3 protein, CDR3 DNA. A D gene is named only where the DNA matches it firmly. Not every row has a clone size; where given, it reads once, few, many or a size class.

TRBV6-1	.	TRBJ2-7	TRBD2	CASSREAGGVHEQYF	TGTGCCAGCAGTAGGGAGGCGGGAGGAGTCCACGAGCAGTACTTC
TRBV7-8	few	TRBJ2-7	.	CASSLKGPDMSSYEQYF	TGTGCCAGCAGCTTAAAGGGACCGGACATGAGCTCCTACGAGCAGTACTTC
TRBV7-9	.	TRBJ2-1	TRBD2	CASKTGLAGTNEQFF	TGTGCCAGCAAAACGGGACTAGCGGGAACGAATGAGCAGTTCTTC
TRBV11-2	.	TRBJ1-3	.	CASSFSGNTIYF	TGTGCCAGCAGCTTTTCTGGAAACACCATATATTTT
TRBV4-2	once	TRBJ2-7	.	CASSQVGQSYEQYF	TGTGCCAGCAGCCAAGTGGGCCAGAGCTACGAGCAGTACTTC
TRBV7-9	.	TRBJ2-2	.	CASSPPDGFYTGELFF	TGTGCCAGCAGCCCCCCGGACGGATTCTACACCGGGGAGCTGTTTTTT
TRBV10-3	.	TRBJ2-7	.	CAISAGSSYEQYF	TGTGCCATCAGTGCGGGTTCCTCCTACGAGCAGTACTTC
TRBV6-1	.	TRBJ2-1	TRBD2	CASSEWMAGDDYNEQFF	TGTGCCAGCAGTGAATGGATGGCGGGAGACGACTACAATGAGCAGTTCTTC
TRBV28	.	TRBJ2-5	.	CASSLAYQETQYF	TGTGCCAGCAGCTTAGCGTACCAAGAGACCCAGTACTTC
TRBV7-2	.	TRBJ2-5	.	CASSLSLGETQYF	TGTGCCAGCAGCTTAAGCTTAGGAGAGACCCAGTACTTC
TRBV7-9	.	TRBJ1-1	TRBD1	CASSARDSRTEAFF	TGTGCCAGCAGCGCTAGGGACAGCCGCACTGAAGCTTTCTTT
TRBV2	.	TRBJ2-5	TRBD2	CASSFPTSGQETQYF	TGTGCCAGCAGCTTTCCTACTAGCGGACAAGAGACCCAGTACTTC
TRBV4-2	.	TRBJ2-7	TRBD1	CASSLDRGNEQYF	TGTGCCAGCAGCCTGGACAGGGGCAACGAGCAGTACTTC
TRBV19	.	TRBJ1-2	TRBD1	CASTLGTGGNYGYTF	TGTGCCAGTACCCTTGGGACAGGGGGAAACTATGGCTACACCTTC
TRBV6-6	.	TRBJ2-2	TRBD1	CASIKDRGPGELFF	TGTGCCAGCATTAAGGACAGGGGGCCCGGGGAGCTGTTTTTT
TRBV21-1	few	TRBJ1-2	.	CASSKDTNYGYTF	TGTGCCAGCAGCAAAGACACTAACTATGGCTACACCTTC
TRBV19	few	TRBJ1-5	.	CASSTGTSSNQPQHF	TGTGCCAGTAGTACAGGGACCAGTAGCAATCAGCCCCAGCATTTT
TRBV2	.	TRBJ2-7	.	CASSAFSGAGYEQYF	TGTGCCAGCAGTGCCTTTAGCGGAGCCGGGTACGAGCAGTACTTC
TRBV7-9	.	TRBJ1-3	.	CASSYGRLSARGNTIYF	TGTGCCAGCAGCTACGGACGACTTAGCGCCCGCGGAAACACCATATATTTT
TRBV6-4	few	TRBJ2-3	.	CASSERDPDTQYF	TGTGCCAGCAGTGAGCGGGACCCGGATACGCAGTATTTT
TRBV9	.	TRBJ2-1	.	CASSVGLALNEQFF	TGTGCCAGCAGCGTTGGGCTAGCGCTCAATGAGCAGTTCTTC
TRBV4-1	.	TRBJ2-7	.	CASSPGRGVTYEQYF	TGCGCCAGCAGCCCGGGGAGGGGGGTAACCTACGAGCAGTACTTC
TRBV27	.	TRBJ1-1	.	CASRRTNTEAFF	TGTGCCAGCAGACGGACGAACACTGAAGCTTTCTTT
TRBV5-4	.	TRBJ2-1	.	CASSRQGRASYNEQFF	TGTGCCAGCAGCCGTCAGGGCAGGGCATCCTACAATGAGCAGTTCTTC
TRBV28	.	TRBJ2-3	.	CASSRDSSVTDTQYF	TGTGCCAGCAGCCGGGACTCCTCCGTCACAGATACGCAGTATTTT
TRBV21-1	.	TRBJ1-2	.	CASTQNYGRGAIYGYTF	TGTGCCAGCACCCAAAATTACGGTAGGGGGGCGATCTATGGCTACACCTTC
TRBV30	.	TRBJ2-7	.	CAWSVTASYEQYF	TGTGCCTGGAGTGTAACAGCCTCCTACGAGCAGTACTTC
TRBV7-8	many	TRBJ2-7	.	CASSVGGYEQYF	TGTGCCAGCAGCGTGGGAGGATACGAGCAGTACTTC
TRBV29-1	.	TRBJ2-1	.	CSVEGWNEQFF	TGCAGCGTTGAAGGGTGGAATGAGCAGTTCTTC
TRBV25-1	few	TRBJ1-5	.	CASTPGTGQPQHF	TGTGCCAGTACACCAGGGACCGGTCAGCCCCAGCATTTT
TRBV6-4	many	TRBJ2-2	TRBD1	CASSDGTGNTGELFF	TGTGCCAGCAGTGACGGGACAGGGAACACCGGGGAGCTGTTTTTT
TRBV4-3	.	TRBJ2-3	.	CASSQGAVSDTQYF	TGCGCCAGCAGCCAAGGGGCAGTGTCAGATACGCAGTATTTT
TRBV30	few	TRBJ2-7	.	CAWSVSPYEQYF	TGTGCCTGGAGTGTCAGCCCCTACGAGCAGTACTTC
TRBV7-9	.	TRBJ2-1	TRBD2	CASSSTAGGGIEQFF	TGTGCCAGCAGCTCGACAGCGGGAGGGGGAATTGAGCAGTTCTTC
TRBV25-1	.	TRBJ2-1	.	CASSWAEDNEQFF	TGTGCCAGCAGTTGGGCGGAAGACAATGAGCAGTTCTTC
TRBV14	.	TRBJ2-7	TRBD2	CASSQDWASGRHEQYF	TGTGCCAGCAGCCAAGATTGGGCTAGCGGGAGGCACGAGCAGTACTTC
TRBV7-2	.	TRBJ2-3	.	CASSFGLLPLDTQYF	TGTGCCAGCAGCTTCGGACTCCTACCACTGGATACGCAGTATTTT
TRBV5-1	.	TRBJ2-7	.	CASSLESQQYF	TGCGCCAGCAGCTTAGAAAGTCAGCAGTACTTC
TRBV29-1	.	TRBJ2-1	.	CSVGRENNEQFF	TGCAGCGTGGGGAGAGAAAACAATGAGCAGTTCTTC
TRBV7-6	.	TRBJ2-3	.	CASSPSMSDTQYF	TGTGCCAGCAGCCCGTCGATGTCAGATACGCAGTATTTT
TRBV30	.	TRBJ2-3	.	CAWNPGLGTDTQYF	TGTGCCTGGAATCCCGGACTCGGCACAGATACGCAGTATTTT
TRBV6-4	many	TRBJ2-1	TRBD2	CASSEAGGSYNEQFF	TGTGCCAGCAGTGAAGCGGGAGGCTCCTACAATGAGCAGTTCTTC
TRBV2	.	TRBJ2-7	.	CASSEMGHEQYF	TGTGCCAGCAGTGAAATGGGACACGAGCAGTACTTC
TRBV7-2	.	TRBJ2-5	.	CASSLVAAEETQYF	TGTGCCAGCAGCTTAGTAGCCGCCGAAGAGACCCAGTACTTC
TRBV5-5	.	TRBJ2-3	.	CASSLGRDTQYF	TGTGCCAGCAGCTTGGGGAGAGATACGCAGTATTTT
TRBV7-9	.	TRBJ1-3	.	CASSFIVREGGGNTIYF	TGTGCCAGCAGCTTTATAGTCAGGGAAGGAGGCGGAAACACCATATATTTT
TRBV25-1	.	TRBJ2-1	.	CASSDHGEPSYNEQFF	TGTGCCAGCAGTGATCACGGGGAACCCTCCTACAATGAGCAGTTCTTC
TRBV18	.	TRBJ2-3	.	CASSVDAFGPQYF	TGTGCCAGCTCAGTAGACGCCTTTGGTCCGCAGTATTTT
TRBV10-3	.	TRBJ2-3	.	CAISDGPHTDTQYF	TGTGCCATCAGTGATGGACCCCACACAGATACGCAGTATTTT
TRBV28	once	TRBJ2-7	TRBD2	CASMFLGTSGLYEQYF	TGTGCCAGCATGTTTTTGGGGACTAGCGGCCTATACGAGCAGTACTTC
TRBV28	few	TRBJ1-5	.	CASSLVRSAGPSDQPQHF	TGTGCCAGCAGTTTAGTAAGGTCTGCGGGACCGTCCGACCAGCCCCAGCATTTT
TRBV5-4	.	TRBJ2-5	TRBD2	CASSVSGRSQETQYF	TGTGCCAGCAGCGTTAGCGGGAGGTCTCAAGAGACCCAGTACTTC
TRBV7-9	.	TRBJ2-7	TRBD1	CASRSPGQGTYEQYF	TGTGCCAGCCGGTCCCCTGGACAGGGGACCTACGAGCAGTACTTC
TRBV7-9	.	TRBJ2-5	.	CASSLVDGTETQYF	TGTGCCAGCAGCTTAGTTGACGGGACGGAGACCCAGTACTTC
TRBV10-2	once	TRBJ2-3	TRBD2	CASSDPGGWVTDTQYF	TGCGCCAGCAGTGACCCGGGGGGGTGGGTGACAGATACGCAGTATTTT
TRBV10-3	once	TRBJ2-1	TRBD2	CAIGGTSAYNEQFF	TGTGCCATCGGGGGGACTAGCGCCTACAATGAGCAGTTCTTC